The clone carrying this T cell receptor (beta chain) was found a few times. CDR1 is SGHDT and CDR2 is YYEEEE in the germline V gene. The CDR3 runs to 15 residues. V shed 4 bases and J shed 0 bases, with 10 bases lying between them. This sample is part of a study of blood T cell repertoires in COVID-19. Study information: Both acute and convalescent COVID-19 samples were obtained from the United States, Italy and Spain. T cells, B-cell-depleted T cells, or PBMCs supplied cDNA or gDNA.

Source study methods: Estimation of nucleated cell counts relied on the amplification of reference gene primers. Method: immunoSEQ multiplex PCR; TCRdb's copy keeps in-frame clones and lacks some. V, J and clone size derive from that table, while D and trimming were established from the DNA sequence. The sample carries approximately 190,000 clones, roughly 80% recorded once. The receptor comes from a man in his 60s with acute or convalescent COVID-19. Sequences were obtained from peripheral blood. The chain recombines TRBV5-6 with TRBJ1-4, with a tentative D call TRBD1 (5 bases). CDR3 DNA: TGTGCCAGCAGCACAACAGGTGCAACTAATGAAAAACTGTTTTTT. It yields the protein CASSTTGATNEKLFF.